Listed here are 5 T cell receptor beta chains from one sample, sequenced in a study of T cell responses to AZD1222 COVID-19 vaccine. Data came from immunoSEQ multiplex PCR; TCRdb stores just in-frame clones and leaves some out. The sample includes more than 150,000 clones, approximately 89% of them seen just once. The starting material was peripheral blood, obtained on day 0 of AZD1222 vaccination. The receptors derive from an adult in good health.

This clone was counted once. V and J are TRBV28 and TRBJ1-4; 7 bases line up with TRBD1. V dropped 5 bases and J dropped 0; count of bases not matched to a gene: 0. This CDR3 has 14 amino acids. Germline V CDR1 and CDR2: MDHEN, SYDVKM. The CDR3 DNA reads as TGTGCCAGCAGTACAGGGGCAACTAATGAAAAACTGTTTTTT. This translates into CASSTGATNEKLFF.

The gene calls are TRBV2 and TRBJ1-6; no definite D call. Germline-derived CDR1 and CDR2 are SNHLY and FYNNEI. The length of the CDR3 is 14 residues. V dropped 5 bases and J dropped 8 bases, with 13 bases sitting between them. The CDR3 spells CASSPAWRDSPLHF. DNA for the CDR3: TGTGCCAGCAGTCCCGCATGGCGGGATTCACCCCTCCACTTT.

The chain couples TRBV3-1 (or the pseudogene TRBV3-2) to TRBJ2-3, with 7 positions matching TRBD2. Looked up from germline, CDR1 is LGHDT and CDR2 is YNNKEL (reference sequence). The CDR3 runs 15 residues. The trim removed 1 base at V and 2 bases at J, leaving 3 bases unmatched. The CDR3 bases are TGTGCCAGCAGCCAAGGGGACTATGTCACAGATACGCAGTATTTT. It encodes CASSQGDYVTDTQYF.

This CDR3 is CASSPGPQGYTF. The CDR3 DNA follows: TGTGCCAGCAGTCCGGGACCTCAGGGCTACACCTTC. The rearrangement links TRBV6-5 to TRBJ1-2, with D possibly being TRBD1 (5 bases). With 5 bases removed from V and 8 bases from J, the gap between germline ends came to 12 bases. This CDR3 has 12 residues. Germline V gene data show CDR1 as MNHEY and CDR2 as SVGAGI.

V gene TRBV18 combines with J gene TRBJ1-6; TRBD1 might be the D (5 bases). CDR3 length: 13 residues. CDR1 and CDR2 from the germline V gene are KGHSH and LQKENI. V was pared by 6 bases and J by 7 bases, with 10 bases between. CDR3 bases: TGTGCCAGCTCGGGGCAGGGAAATTCACCCCTCCACTTT. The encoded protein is CASSGQGNSPLHF.